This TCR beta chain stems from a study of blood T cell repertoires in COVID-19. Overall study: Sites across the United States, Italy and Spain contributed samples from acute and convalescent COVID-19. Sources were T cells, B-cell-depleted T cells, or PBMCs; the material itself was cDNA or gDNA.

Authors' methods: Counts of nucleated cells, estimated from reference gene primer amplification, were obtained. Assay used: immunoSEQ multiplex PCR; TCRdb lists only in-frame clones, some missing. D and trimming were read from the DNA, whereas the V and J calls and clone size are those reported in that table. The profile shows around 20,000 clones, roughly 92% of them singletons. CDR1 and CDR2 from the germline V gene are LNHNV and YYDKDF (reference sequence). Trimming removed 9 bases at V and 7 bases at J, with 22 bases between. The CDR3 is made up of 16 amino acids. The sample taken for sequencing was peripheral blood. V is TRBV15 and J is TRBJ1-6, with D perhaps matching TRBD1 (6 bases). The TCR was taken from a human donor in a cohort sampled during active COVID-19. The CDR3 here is CATTRGGAERNSPLHF. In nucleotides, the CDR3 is TGTGCCACGACCCGAGGGGGGGCTGAACGAAATTCACCCCTCCACTTT.